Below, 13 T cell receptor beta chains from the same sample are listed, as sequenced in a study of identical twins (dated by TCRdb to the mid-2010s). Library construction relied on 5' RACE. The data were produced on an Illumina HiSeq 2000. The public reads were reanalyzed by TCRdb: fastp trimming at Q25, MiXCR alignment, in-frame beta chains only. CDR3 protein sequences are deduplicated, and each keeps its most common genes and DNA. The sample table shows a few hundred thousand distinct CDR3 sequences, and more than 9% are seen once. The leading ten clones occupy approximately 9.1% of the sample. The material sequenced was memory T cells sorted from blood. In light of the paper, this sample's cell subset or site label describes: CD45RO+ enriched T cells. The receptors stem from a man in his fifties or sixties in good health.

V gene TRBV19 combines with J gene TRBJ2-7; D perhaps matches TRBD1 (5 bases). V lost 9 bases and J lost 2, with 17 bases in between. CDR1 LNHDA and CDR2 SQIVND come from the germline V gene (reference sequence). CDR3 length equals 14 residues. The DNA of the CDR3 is TGTGCCAGCGTAACTCCGACAGCCCCCTACGAGCAGTACTTC. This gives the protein CASVTPTAPYEQYF.

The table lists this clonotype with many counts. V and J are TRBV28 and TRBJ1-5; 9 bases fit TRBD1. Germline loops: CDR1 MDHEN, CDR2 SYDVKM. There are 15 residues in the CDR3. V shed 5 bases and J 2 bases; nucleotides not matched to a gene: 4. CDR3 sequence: CASSERQGGNQPQHF. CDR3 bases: TGTGCCAGCAGTGAGAGACAGGGGGGCAATCAGCCCCAGCATTTT.

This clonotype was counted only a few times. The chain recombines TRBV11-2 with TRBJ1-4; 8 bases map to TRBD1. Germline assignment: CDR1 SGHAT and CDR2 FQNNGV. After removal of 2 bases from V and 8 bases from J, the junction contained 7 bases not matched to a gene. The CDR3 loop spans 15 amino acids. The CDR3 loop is CASSLRQGTREKLFF. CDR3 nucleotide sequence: TGTGCCAGCAGCTTAAGACAGGGGACCCGCGAAAAACTGTTTTTT.

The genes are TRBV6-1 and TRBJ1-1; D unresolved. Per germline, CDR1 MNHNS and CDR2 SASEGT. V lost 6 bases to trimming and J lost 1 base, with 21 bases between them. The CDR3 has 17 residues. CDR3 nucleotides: TGTGCCAGCAGCCCCTCGTTACGGCGAACCTCGAACACTGAAGCTTTCTTT. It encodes CASSPSLRRTSNTEAFF.

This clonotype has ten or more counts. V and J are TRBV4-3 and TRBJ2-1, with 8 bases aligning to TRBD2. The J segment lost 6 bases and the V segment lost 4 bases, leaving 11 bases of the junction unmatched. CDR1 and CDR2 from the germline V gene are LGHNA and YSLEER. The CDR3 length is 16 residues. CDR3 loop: CASSRSGLGGFNEQFF. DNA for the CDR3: TGCGCCAGCAGCCGATCGGGACTAGGGGGGTTCAATGAGCAGTTCTTC.

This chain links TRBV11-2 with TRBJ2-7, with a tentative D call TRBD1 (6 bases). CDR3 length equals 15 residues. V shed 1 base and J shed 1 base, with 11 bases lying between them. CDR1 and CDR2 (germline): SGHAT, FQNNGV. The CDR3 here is CASSLAPDRSYEQYF. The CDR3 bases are TGTGCCAGCAGCTTAGCCCCGGACAGATCCTACGAGCAGTACTTC.

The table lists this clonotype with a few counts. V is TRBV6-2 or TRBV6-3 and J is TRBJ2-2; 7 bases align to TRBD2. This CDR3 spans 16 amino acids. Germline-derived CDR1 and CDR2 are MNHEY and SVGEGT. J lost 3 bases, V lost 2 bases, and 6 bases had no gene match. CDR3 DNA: TGTGCCAGCAGTTACGGAGGGAGGGCCCACACCGGGGAGCTGTTTTTT. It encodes CASSYGGRAHTGELFF.

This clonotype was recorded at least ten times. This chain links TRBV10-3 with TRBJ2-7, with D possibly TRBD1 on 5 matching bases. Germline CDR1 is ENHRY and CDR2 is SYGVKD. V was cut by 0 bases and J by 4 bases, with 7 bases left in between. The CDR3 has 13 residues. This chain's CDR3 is CAISESKGYEQYF. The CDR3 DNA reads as TGTGCCATCAGTGAGTCGAAGGGGTACGAGCAGTACTTC.

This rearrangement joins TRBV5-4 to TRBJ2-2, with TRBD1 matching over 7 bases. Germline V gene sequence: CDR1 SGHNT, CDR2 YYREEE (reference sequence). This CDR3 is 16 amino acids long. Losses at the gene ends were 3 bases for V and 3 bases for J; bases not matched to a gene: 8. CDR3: CASSSRGGFDTGELFF. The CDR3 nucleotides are TGTGCCAGCAGCTCGAGAGGGGGCTTCGACACCGGGGAGCTGTTTTTT.

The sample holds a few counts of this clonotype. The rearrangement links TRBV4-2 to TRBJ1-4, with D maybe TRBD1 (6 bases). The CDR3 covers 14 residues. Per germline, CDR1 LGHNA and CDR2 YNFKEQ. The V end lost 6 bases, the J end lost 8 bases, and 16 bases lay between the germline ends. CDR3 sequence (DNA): TGTGCCAGCAGTCAGAACAGGGCAGGCGAAAAACTGTTTTTT. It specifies CASSQNRAGEKLFF.

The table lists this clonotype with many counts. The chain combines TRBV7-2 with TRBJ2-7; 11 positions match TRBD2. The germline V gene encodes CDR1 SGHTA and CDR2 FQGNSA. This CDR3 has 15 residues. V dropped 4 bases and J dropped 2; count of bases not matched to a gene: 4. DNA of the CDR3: TGTGCCAGCAGCTCGGGACTAGCGGTGACCTACGAGCAGTACTTC. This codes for CASSSGLAVTYEQYF.

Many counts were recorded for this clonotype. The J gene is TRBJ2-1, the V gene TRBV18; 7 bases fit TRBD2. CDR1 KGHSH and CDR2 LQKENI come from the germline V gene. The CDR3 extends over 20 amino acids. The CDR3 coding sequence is TGTGTCCACCAGCTCACCATAGTGAGGGCGGAGCGGGGCCCCTACAATGAGCAGTTCTTC. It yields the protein CVHQLTIVRAERGPYNEQFF.

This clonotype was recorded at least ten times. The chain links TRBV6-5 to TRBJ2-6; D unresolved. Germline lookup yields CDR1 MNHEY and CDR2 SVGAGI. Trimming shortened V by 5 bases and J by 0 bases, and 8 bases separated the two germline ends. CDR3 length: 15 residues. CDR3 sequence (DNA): TGTGCCAGCAGTCACCGGACCTCTGGGGCCAACGTCCTGACTTTC. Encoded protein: CASSHRTSGANVLTF.